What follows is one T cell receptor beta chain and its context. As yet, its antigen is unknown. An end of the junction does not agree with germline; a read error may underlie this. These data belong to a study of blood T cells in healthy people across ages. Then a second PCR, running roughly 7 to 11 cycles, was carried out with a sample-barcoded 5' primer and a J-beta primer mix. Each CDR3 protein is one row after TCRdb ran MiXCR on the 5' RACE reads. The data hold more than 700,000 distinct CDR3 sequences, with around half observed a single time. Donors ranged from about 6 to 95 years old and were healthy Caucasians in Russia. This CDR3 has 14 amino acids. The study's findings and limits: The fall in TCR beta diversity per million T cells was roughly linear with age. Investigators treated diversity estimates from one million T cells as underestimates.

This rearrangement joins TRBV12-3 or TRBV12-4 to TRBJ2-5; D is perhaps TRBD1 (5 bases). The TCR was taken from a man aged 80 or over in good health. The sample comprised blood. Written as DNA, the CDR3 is TGTGCCTGCAGTTTACGACAGCAGCAACAGACCCAGTACTTC. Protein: CACSLRQQQQTQYF.